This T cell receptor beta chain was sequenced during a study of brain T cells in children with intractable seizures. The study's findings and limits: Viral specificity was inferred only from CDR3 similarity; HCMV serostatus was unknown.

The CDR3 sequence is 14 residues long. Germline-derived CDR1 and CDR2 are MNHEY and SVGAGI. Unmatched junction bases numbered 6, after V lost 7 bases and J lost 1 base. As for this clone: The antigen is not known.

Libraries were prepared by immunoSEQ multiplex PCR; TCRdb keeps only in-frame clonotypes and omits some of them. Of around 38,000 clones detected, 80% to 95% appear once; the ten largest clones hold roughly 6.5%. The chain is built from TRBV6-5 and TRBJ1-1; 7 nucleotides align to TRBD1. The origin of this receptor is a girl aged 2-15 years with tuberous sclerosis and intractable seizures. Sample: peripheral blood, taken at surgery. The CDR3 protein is CASIPGTANTEAFF. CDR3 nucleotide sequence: TGTGCCAGCATTCCCGGGACAGCGAACACTGAAGCTTTCTTT.